Listed here is a single TCR beta chain. Using immunoSEQ multiplex PCR, the repertoire was profiled, and TCRdb retains in-frame clones only, with some absent. The profile shows about 120,000 clones, around 84% of them singletons. This sample was taken from a study of T cell responses to AZD1222 COVID-19 vaccine. The CDR3 has 12 residues. In germline, CDR1 is SGHTA, CDR2 FQGNSA. V was shortened by 1 base and J by 8 bases, with 8 bases between the two germline ends. Here the sequenced sample was peripheral blood, taken 28 days after the second AZD1222 dose. The J gene is TRBJ1-2, the V gene TRBV7-2; unclear D gene. This TCR was recovered from an adult who received the AZD1222 COVID-19 vaccine. The CDR3 spells CASSLGARGYTF. In DNA, the CDR3 is TGTGCCAGCAGCTTAGGGGCGCGGGGCTACACCTTC.